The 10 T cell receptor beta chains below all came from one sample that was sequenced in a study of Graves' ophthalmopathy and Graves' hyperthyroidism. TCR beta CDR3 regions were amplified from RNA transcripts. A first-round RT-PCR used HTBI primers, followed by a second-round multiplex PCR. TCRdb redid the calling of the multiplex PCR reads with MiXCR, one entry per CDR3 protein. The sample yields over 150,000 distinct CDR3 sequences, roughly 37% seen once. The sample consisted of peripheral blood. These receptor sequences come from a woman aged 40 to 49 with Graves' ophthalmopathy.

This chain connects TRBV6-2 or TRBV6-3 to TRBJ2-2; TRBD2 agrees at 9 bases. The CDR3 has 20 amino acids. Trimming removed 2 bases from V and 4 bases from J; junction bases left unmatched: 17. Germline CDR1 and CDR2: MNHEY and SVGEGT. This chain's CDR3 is CASSYTATRGLAGSTGELFF. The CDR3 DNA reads TGTGCCAGCAGTTACACTGCCACGCGGGGCCTAGCGGGAAGCACCGGGGAGCTGTTTTTT.

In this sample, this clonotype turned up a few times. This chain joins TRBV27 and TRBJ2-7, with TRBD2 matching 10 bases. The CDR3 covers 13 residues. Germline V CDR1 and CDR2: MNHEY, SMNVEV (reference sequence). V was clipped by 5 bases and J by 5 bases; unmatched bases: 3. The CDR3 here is CASSPSGSNEQYF. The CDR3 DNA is TGTGCCAGCAGTCCTAGCGGGAGCAACGAGCAGTACTTC.

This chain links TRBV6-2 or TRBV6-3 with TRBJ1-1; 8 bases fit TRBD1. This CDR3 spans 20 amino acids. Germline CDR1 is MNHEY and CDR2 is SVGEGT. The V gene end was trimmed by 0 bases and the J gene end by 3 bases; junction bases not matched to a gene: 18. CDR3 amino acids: CASSYSKVVARGHLYTEAFF. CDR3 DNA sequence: TGTGCCAGCAGTTACTCGAAAGTCGTTGCCAGGGGGCATCTGTACACTGAAGCTTTCTTT.

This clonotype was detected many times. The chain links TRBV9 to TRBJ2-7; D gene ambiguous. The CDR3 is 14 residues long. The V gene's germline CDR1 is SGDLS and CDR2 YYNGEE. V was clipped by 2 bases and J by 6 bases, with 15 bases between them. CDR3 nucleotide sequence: TGTGCCAGCAGCGTCAGTTCCAGTCAAGGCGAGCAGTACTTC. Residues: CASSVSSSQGEQYF.

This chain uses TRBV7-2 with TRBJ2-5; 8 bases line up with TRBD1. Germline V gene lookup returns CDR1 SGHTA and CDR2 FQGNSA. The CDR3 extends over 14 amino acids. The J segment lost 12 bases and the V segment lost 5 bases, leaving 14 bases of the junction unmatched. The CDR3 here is CASSPGQESPNKYF. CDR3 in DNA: TGTGCCAGCAGCCCGGGACAGGAGAGCCCCAATAAGTACTTC.

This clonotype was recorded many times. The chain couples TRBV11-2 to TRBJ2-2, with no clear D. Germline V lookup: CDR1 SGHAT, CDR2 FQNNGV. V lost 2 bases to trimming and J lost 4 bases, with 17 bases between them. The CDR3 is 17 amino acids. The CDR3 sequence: CASSLYISPLVTGELFF. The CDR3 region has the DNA TGTGCCAGCAGCTTATATATTAGCCCCCTGGTCACCGGGGAGCTGTTTTTT. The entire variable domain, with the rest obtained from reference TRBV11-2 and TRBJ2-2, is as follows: EAGVAQSPRYKIIEKRQSVAFWCNPISGHATLYWYQQILGQGPKLLIQFQNNGVVDDSQLPKDRFSAERLKGVDSTLKIQPAKLEDSAVYLCASSLYISPLVTGELFFGEGSRLTVL.

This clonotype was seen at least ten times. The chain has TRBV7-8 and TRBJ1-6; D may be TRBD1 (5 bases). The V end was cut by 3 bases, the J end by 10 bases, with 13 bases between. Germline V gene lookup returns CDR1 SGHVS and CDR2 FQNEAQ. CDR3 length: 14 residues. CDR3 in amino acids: CASSFQQGTSPLHF. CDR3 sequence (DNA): TGTGCCAGCAGCTTCCAGCAGGGTACCTCACCCCTCCACTTT.

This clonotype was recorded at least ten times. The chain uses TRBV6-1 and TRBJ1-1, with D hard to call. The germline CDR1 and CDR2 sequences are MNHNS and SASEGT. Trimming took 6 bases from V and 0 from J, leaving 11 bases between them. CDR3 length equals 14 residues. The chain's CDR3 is CASSPNQLNTEAFF. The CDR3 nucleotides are TGTGCCAGCAGCCCTAACCAACTGAACACTGAAGCTTTCTTT.

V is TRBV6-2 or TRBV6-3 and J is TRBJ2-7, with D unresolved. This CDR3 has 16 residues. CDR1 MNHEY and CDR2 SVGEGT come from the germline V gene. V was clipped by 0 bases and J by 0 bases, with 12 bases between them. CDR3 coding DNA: TGTGCCAGCAGTTACTCCGGCAGGTTTCCCTCCTACGAGCAGTACTTC. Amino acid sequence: CASSYSGRFPSYEQYF.

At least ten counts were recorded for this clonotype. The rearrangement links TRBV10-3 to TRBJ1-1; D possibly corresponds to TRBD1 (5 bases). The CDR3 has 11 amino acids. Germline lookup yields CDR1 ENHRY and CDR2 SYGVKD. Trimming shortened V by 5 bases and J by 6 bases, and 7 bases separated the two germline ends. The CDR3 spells CAISPGSEAFF. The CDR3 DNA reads TGTGCCATCAGTCCAGGGTCTGAAGCTTTCTTT.